These 10 T cell receptor beta chains came from one sample sequenced in a study of identical twins. TCRdb itself ran the 5' RACE reads through MiXCR, one entry per CDR3 protein. Of about 300,000 distinct CDR3 sequences listed, over 9% were seen once; the top ten hold 7.2%. This sample also belongs to another study, concerning yellow fever vaccine responses in identical twins.

Specimen: CD8+ T cells sorted from blood. These TCRs come from a woman aged 18 to 35 in good health.

The V gene is TRBV7-9, the J gene TRBJ2-1, with TRBD2 as a possible D gene (6 bases). Germline loops: CDR1 SEHNR, CDR2 FQNEAQ (reference sequence). Trimming left V 1 base short and J 8 bases short, with 12 bases between. This CDR3 has 14 amino acids. The CDR3 DNA sequence: TGTGCCAGCAGCTTAGTACTAGCAGAGGATGAGCAGTTCTTC. It translates to CASSLVLAEDEQFF.

This clonotype was found many times. The chain carries TRBV12-3 or TRBV12-4 and TRBJ2-3, with unresolved D. V lost 6 bases and J lost 8, with 12 bases in between. The CDR3 covers 12 residues. CDR3 in DNA: TGTGCCAGCAGCCACGAATCGGGTACGCAGTATTTT. Translating gives CASSHESGTQYF.

In its sample, this clonotype was seen a few times. The chain joins TRBV6-4 to TRBJ2-1, with TRBD2 matching 11 bases. The length of the CDR3 is 15 residues. V shed 2 bases, J shed 8 bases, and the junction held 5 bases outside the gene matches. Germline CDR1 MRHNA, CDR2 SNTAGT. CDR3 amino acids: CASSDGTSGSDEQFF. The CDR3 nucleotides are TGTGCCAGCAGTGACGGGACTAGCGGTTCTGATGAGCAGTTCTTC.

Only a few counts were recorded for this clonotype. The gene calls are TRBV20-1 and TRBJ2-7; D is perhaps TRBD1 (5 bases). V was pared by 6 bases and J by 2 bases, with 17 bases between. Per the germline V gene, CDR1 is DFQATT and CDR2 is SNEGSKA (reference sequence). The CDR3 covers 14 residues. The CDR3 sequence: CSATWGFGPYEQYV. DNA for the CDR3: TGCAGTGCCACTTGGGGCTTTGGCCCCTACGAGCAGTACGTC.

This clonotype was observed at least ten times. The J gene is TRBJ2-7, the V gene TRBV28; D not resolved. CDR3 size: 13 residues. Germline CDR1 MDHEN, CDR2 SYDVKM. V was shortened by 1 base and J by 3 bases, with 7 bases between the two germline ends. CDR3 nucleotides: TGTGCCAGCAGTTTATCAGACGTCTACGAGCAGTACTTC. It translates to CASSLSDVYEQYF.

The chain has TRBV20-1 and TRBJ2-5; 8 nucleotides match TRBD2. The CDR3 consists of 14 residues. J was trimmed by 5 bases and V by 0 bases; bases with no gene match: 5. Germline loops: CDR1 DFQATT, CDR2 SNEGSKA (reference sequence). The CDR3 spells CSARDGGAWETQYF. CDR3 DNA sequence: TGCAGTGCTAGAGACGGGGGGGCCTGGGAGACCCAGTACTTC.

There are many counts of this clonotype. The V gene is TRBV3-1, the J gene TRBJ2-6; D uncertain. Germline CDR1 is LGHDT and CDR2 is YNNKEL (reference sequence). Trimming removed 4 bases from V and 0 bases from J, with 7 bases in between. The CDR3 is made up of 15 amino acids. CDR3 DNA: TGTGCCAGCAGCCTCCTGAGCTCTGGGGCCAACGTCCTGACTTTC. This sequence encodes CASSLLSSGANVLTF.

V and J are TRBV4-1 and TRBJ2-5; 7 bases fit TRBD1. Germline trimming cut 2 bases from V and 2 bases from J; bases unmatched to any gene: 2. Germline V gene data show CDR1 as MGHRA and CDR2 as YSYEKL. This CDR3 region has 14 residues. For the CDR3, the DNA is TGCGCCAGCAGCCAACGGGGACAGCAAGAGACCCAGTACTTC. This translates into CASSQRGQQETQYF.

In this sample, this clonotype turned up a few times. The chain combines TRBV29-1 with TRBJ2-7; D is perhaps TRBD2 (6 bases). The germline CDR1 and CDR2 sequences are SQVTM and ANQGSEA. There are 15 residues in the CDR3. Trimming removed 3 bases at V and 3 bases at J, with 18 bases between. The CDR3 nucleotides are TGCAGCGTTGAGGAAACTCGGGACTCGTACTACGAGCAGTACTTC. Translated: CSVEETRDSYYEQYF.

This clonotype was counted ten times or more. This sequence joins TRBV28 and TRBJ2-7, with D possibly being TRBD1 (6 bases). This CDR3 is 15 amino acids long. Germline lookup yields CDR1 MDHEN and CDR2 SYDVKM. The V end was cut by 2 bases, the J end by 3 bases, with 14 bases between. The CDR3 loop reads CASSLKDSFFYEQYF. DNA for the CDR3: TGTGCCAGCAGTTTAAAGGACAGCTTTTTCTACGAGCAGTACTTC.